The source of this TCR beta chain is a study of blood T cells in healthy people across ages. Alongside a J-beta primer mix, a sample-barcoded 5' primer served in a second PCR lasting roughly 7 to 11 cycles. TCRdb passed the 5' RACE reads through MiXCR, listing each CDR3 protein once. The table includes approximately 800,000 distinct CDR3 sequences, around 68% detected once. Sequenced sample: blood. The sequence derives from a man in his thirties or forties in good health.

This CDR3 reads CASSLSIGGGTSGANVLTF. CDR3 bases: TGTGCCAGCAGCTTATCGATAGGCGGGGGAACCTCTGGGGCCAACGTCCTGACTTTC. The gene calls are TRBV7-3 and TRBJ2-6, with 7 bases matching TRBD2. Trimming removed 2 bases from V and 0 bases from J; junction bases left unmatched: 10. The V gene's germline CDR1 is SGHTA and CDR2 FQGTGA. The CDR3 covers 19 residues.